The 25 T cell receptor beta chains listed next were all sequenced from one sample in a study of blood T cell repertoires in COVID-19. Using immunoSEQ multiplex PCR, the repertoire was profiled, and TCRdb retains in-frame clones only, with some absent. The sample yields more than 140,000 clones, 80% to 90% seen once. The material sequenced was peripheral blood. Every receptor here comes from a woman aged 45-65 years in a cohort sampled during active or convalescent COVID-19.

The genes are TRBV3-1 (or the pseudogene TRBV3-2) and TRBJ2-7; D may be TRBD2 (5 bases). The CDR3 covers 13 residues. Trimming removed 4 bases from V and 8 bases from J, with 15 bases in between. Germline V CDR1 and CDR2: LGHDT, YNNKEL (reference sequence). CDR3 protein: CASSLLGLEKQYF. The CDR3 DNA reads as TGTGCCAGCAGCCTCCTCGGACTCGAAAAGCAGTACTTC.

The rearrangement joins TRBV21-1 to TRBJ2-5; the D call in the table, TRBD2, was not verified against the DNA. TRBV21-1 is marked as a pseudogene. The CDR3 is 14 amino acids. This CDR3 is CASSVAGGRETQYF. The CDR3 nucleotides are TGTGCCAGCAGCGTAGCGGGGGGTCGGGAGACCCAGTACTTC.

The V call is TRBV27, the J call TRBJ1-1; maybe TRBD1 (5 bases). V was cut by 1 base and J by 6 bases, with 15 bases left in between. Germline-derived CDR1 and CDR2 are MNHEY and SMNVEV (reference sequence). The CDR3 sequence is 15 residues long. CDR3 coding DNA: TGTGCCAGCAGTTTATTGGGGGGAGGCGGGGCTGAAGCTTTCTTT. The encoded protein is CASSLLGGGGAEAFF.

This clone was seen a single time. The J gene is TRBJ2-1, the V gene TRBV10-3, with 9 bases aligning to TRBD1. J was trimmed by 9 bases and V by 10 bases; bases with no gene match: 10. The germline V gene has CDR1 ENHRY and CDR2 SYGVKD. CDR3 length: 13 residues. The CDR3: CATGTGTQGEQFF. The DNA of the CDR3 is TGTGCCACCGGGACAGGGACCCAAGGTGAGCAGTTCTTC.

This clone was counted once. The chain recombines TRBV19 with TRBJ2-3; 7 nucleotides line up with TRBD1. This CDR3 is built from 15 residues. V dropped 3 bases and J dropped 4; count of bases not matched to a gene: 7. The V gene's germline CDR1 is LNHDA and CDR2 SQIVND (reference sequence). The CDR3: CASSMVRGGADTQYF. In DNA, the CDR3 is TGTGCCAGTAGTATGGTGCGAGGGGGCGCAGATACGCAGTATTTT.

The genes are TRBV30 and TRBJ2-5, with a tentative D call TRBD1 (6 bases). CDR1 is GTSNPN, CDR2 SVGIG, per germline (reference sequence). This CDR3 spans 15 amino acids. With 0 bases removed from V and 6 bases from J, the gap between germline ends came to 17 bases. This CDR3 is CAWSVRGNYQKTQYF. CDR3 nucleotide sequence: TGTGCCTGGAGTGTAAGGGGGAATTATCAGAAGACCCAGTACTTC.

This chain links TRBV12-5 with TRBJ2-3, with 11 bases lining up with TRBD2. This CDR3 spans 18 amino acids. With V trimmed by 0 bases and J by 2 bases, 7 bases remained unmatched. Germline loops: CDR1 LGHNT, CDR2 FRNRAP. In DNA form, the CDR3 reads TGTGCTAGTGGTTTGGTAGTTACTAGCGGGGGCGTCACAGATACGCAGTATTTT. Its translation: CASGLVVTSGGVTDTQYF.

The chain is built from TRBV7-8 and TRBJ2-7; 9 positions match TRBD1. J lost 4 bases, V lost 7 bases, and 8 bases had no gene match. Germline CDR1 is SGHVS and CDR2 is FQNEAQ. The CDR3 loop spans 14 amino acids. CDR3 protein: CASTGQGISYEQYF. The CDR3 DNA sequence: TGTGCCAGCACGGGACAGGGCATAAGTTACGAGCAGTACTTC.

The chain is built from TRBV7-3 and TRBJ1-1; unclear D gene. V gave up 6 bases and J gave up 1 base, with 12 bases separating them. CDR1 is SGHTA and CDR2 is FQGTGA in the germline V gene. The CDR3 loop spans 14 amino acids. In DNA, the CDR3 is TGTGCCAGCAGGTCCGGAGCTGAGAACACTGAAGCTTTCTTT. Amino acids: CASRSGAENTEAFF.

The genes are TRBV5-4 and TRBJ2-5; D might be TRBD2 (6 bases). There are 13 residues in the CDR3. The germline V gene encodes CDR1 SGHNT and CDR2 YYREEE (reference sequence). Deletions cut 5 bases from V and 5 bases from J, with 13 bases between. In DNA form, the CDR3 reads TGTGCCAGCAGTACCCGGGAGCGGGAGACCCAGTACTTC. It translates to CASSTRERETQYF.

The CDR3 nucleotides read TGTGCCAGCAGCTTAGTAAGGGCGGGAGACTACGAGCAGTACTTC. It yields the protein CASSLVRAGDYEQYF. The genes are TRBV7-9 and TRBJ2-7; TRBD2 matches at 7 bases. This CDR3 region has 15 residues. V lost 1 base to trimming and J lost 3 bases; unmatched junction nucleotides: 6. Germline V gene lookup returns CDR1 SEHNR and CDR2 FQNEAQ (reference sequence).

The CDR3 coding sequence is TGTGCCAGCAGCTCGGGACAGGGTACGCAGCCCCAGCATTTT. Translation gives CASSSGQGTQPQHF. The rearrangement uses TRBV13 and TRBJ1-5, with 9 bases aligning to TRBD1. Trimming at V came to 4 bases and at J to 7 bases, leaving 5 bases not matched to a gene. The CDR3 is 14 amino acids. The V gene's germline CDR1 is PRHDT and CDR2 FYEKMQ (reference sequence).

The rearrangement joins TRBV9 to TRBJ2-3, with 8 bases matching TRBD1. CDR3 size: 16 residues. V lost 3 bases to trimming and J lost 5 bases; unmatched junction nucleotides: 11. The V gene's germline CDR1 is SGDLS and CDR2 YYNGEE. The CDR3 region is CASSATPGTGIDTQYF. DNA for the CDR3: TGTGCCAGCAGCGCAACTCCCGGGACAGGTATAGATACGCAGTATTTT.

The V gene is TRBV3-1 (or the pseudogene TRBV3-2), the J gene TRBJ2-7, with 10 bases aligning to TRBD1. V gave up 3 bases and J gave up 5 bases; unmatched junction bases: 1. CDR1 LGHDT and CDR2 YNNKEL come from the germline V gene (reference sequence). The CDR3 runs to 13 residues. Here the CDR3 reads CASSQGQGNEQYF. The CDR3 DNA follows: TGTGCCAGCAGCCAGGGACAGGGGAACGAGCAGTACTTC.

This chain connects TRBV7-8 to TRBJ1-1, with D perhaps matching TRBD1 (6 bases). The V gene lost 6 bases and the J gene lost 1 base, with 9 bases spanning the gap. The CDR3 runs to 13 residues. Germline values: CDR1 SGHVS, CDR2 FQNEAQ. The CDR3 protein is CASRGQRNTEAFF. The CDR3, as DNA: TGTGCCAGCAGAGGACAGCGGAACACTGAAGCTTTCTTT. Using reference TRBV7-8 and TRBJ1-1 for the parts outside the CDR3, the full variable domain is GAGVSQSPRYKVAKRGQDVALRCDPISGHVSLFWYQQALGQGPEFLTYFQNEAQLDKSGLPSDRFFAERPEGSVSTLKIQRTQQEDSAVYLCASRGQRNTEAFFGQGTRLTVV.

The genes are TRBV7-6 and TRBJ2-1, with 15 bases lining up with TRBD2. V was pared by 5 bases and J by 6 bases, with 8 bases of the junction left unmatched. This CDR3 is built from 17 residues. Germline CDR1 reads SGHVS; CDR2 reads FNYEAQ. CDR3 residues: CASSAGLAGGYGNEQFF. In nucleotides, the CDR3 is TGTGCCAGCAGCGCCGGACTAGCGGGGGGGTACGGCAATGAGCAGTTCTTC. The full variable domain, completed using reference TRBV7-6 and TRBJ2-1, is GAGVSQSPRYKVTKRGQDVALRCDPISGHVSLYWYRQALGQGPEFLTYFNYEAQQDKSGLPNDRFSAERPEGSISTLTIQRTEQRDSAMYRCASSAGLAGGYGNEQFFGPGTRLTVL.

The chain employs TRBV6-2 or TRBV6-3 and TRBJ2-7; no definite D call. Trimming cost V 4 bases and J 7 bases, with 8 bases left between them. Germline-derived CDR1 and CDR2 are MNHEY and SVGEGT. The CDR3 extends over 11 amino acids. The CDR3 spells CASSSTREQYF. Written as DNA, the CDR3 is TGTGCCAGCAGTTCCACGAGGGAGCAGTACTTC.

The rearrangement joins TRBV7-2 to TRBJ2-2; D may be TRBD1 (7 bases). CDR1 and CDR2 (germline): SGHTA, FQGNSA. This CDR3 has 17 residues. V was trimmed by 3 bases and J by 1 base, leaving 15 bases between them. DNA of the CDR3: TGTGCCAGCAGCTTGGGACTCCAGGGGGGGAACACCGGGGAGCTGTTTTTT. It is translated as CASSLGLQGGNTGELFF.

The gene calls are TRBV5-1 and TRBJ2-2; 8 positions agree with TRBD1. With 7 bases clipped from V and 1 base from J, the junction kept 3 bases outside the gene matches. The CDR3 totals 14 residues. Germline values: CDR1 SGHRS, CDR2 YFSETQ. The CDR3 loop is CASGGTGNTGELFF. For the CDR3, the DNA is TGCGCCAGCGGAGGGACAGGGAACACCGGGGAGCTGTTTTTT.

This clone was seen only once. The rearrangement links TRBV3-1 (or the pseudogene TRBV3-2) to TRBJ2-7, with 7 nucleotides matching TRBD1. V shed 1 base and J 4 bases; nucleotides not matched to a gene: 1. This CDR3 spans 13 amino acids. Germline V CDR1 and CDR2: LGHDT, YNNKEL (reference sequence). For the CDR3, the DNA is TGTGCCAGCAGCCAAGCAGGGGGTTACGAGCAGTACTTC. It specifies CASSQAGGYEQYF.

The rearrangement uses TRBV5-1 and TRBJ2-2; TRBD2 is a possible D gene (6 bases). The length of the CDR3 is 15 residues. CDR1 is SGHRS, CDR2 YFSETQ, per germline. Deletions cut 3 bases from V and 4 bases from J, with 13 bases between. CDR3 bases: TGCGCCAGCAGCTATAGGACGGGAGTCACCGGGGAGCTGTTTTTT. Protein: CASSYRTGVTGELFF.

The chain has TRBV3-1 (or the pseudogene TRBV3-2) and TRBJ1-2, with D unresolved. Germline-derived CDR1 and CDR2 are LGHDT and YNNKEL (reference sequence). The CDR3 loop spans 14 amino acids. V was clipped by 1 base and J by 3 bases, with 9 bases between them. The CDR3 coding sequence is TGTGCCAGCAGCCAAGGTCCCGTTGACTATGGCTACACCTTC. Protein: CASSQGPVDYGYTF.

V and J are TRBV6-4 and TRBJ2-5; TRBD1 matches at 7 bases. The junction had 10 bases not matched to a gene; V was cut back by 8 bases and J by 4 bases. The CDR3 is 14 amino acids. Germline CDR1 reads MRHNA; CDR2 reads SNTAGT. CDR3 DNA sequence: TGTGCCAGCCCCCTAAGGGACAGATCAGAGACCCAGTACTTC. Its protein product is CASPLRDRSETQYF.

The V gene is TRBV5-6, the J gene TRBJ2-2, with a possible D match to TRBD1 (6 bases). The germline V and J ends were trimmed by 0 bases and 4 bases, with 10 bases remaining between them. CDR3 length equals 15 residues. The germline CDR1 and CDR2 sequences are SGHDT and YYEEEE. CDR3 sequence: CASSLVGGSTGELFF. CDR3 sequence (DNA): TGTGCCAGCAGCTTGGTAGGGGGTAGCACCGGGGAGCTGTTTTTT.

In its sample, this clone was seen once. The chain links TRBV7-9 to TRBJ2-1, with TRBD1 matching 8 bases. From germline, CDR1 is SEHNR and CDR2 FQNEAQ (reference sequence). V shed 5 bases, J shed 6 bases, and the junction held 9 bases outside the gene matches. CDR3 length equals 15 residues. DNA for the CDR3: TGTGCCAGCAGCCCAGGGGGCGCTGGCACCAATGAGCAGTTCTTC. Translating it yields CASSPGGAGTNEQFF.